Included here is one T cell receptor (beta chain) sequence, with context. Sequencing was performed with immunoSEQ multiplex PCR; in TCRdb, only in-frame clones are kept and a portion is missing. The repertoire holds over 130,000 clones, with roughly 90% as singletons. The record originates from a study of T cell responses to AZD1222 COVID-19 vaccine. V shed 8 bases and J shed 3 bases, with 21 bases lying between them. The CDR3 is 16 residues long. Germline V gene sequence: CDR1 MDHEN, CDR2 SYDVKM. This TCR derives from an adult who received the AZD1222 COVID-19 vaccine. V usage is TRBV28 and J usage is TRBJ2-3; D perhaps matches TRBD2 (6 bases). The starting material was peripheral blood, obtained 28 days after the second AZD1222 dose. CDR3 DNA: TGTGCCAGCCTCCTAACGGGACTTGGGGGGACAGATACGCAGTATTTT. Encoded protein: CASLLTGLGGTDTQYF.